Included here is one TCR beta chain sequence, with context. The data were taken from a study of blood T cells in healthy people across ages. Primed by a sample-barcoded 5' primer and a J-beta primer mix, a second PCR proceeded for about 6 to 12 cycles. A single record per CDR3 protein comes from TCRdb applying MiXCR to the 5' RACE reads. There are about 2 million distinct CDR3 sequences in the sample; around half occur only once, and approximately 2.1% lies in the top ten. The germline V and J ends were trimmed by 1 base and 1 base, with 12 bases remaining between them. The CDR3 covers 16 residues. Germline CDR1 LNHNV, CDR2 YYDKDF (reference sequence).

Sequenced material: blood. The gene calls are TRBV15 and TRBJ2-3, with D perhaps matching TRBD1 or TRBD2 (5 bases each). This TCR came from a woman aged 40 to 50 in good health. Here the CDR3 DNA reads TGTGCCACCAGCAGAGGTGAGGGGTCTGGCACAGATACGCAGTATTTT. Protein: CATSRGEGSGTDTQYF.